This TCR beta chain was sequenced in a study of molecular identifiers for immune sequencing clone quantification. The study, taken as a whole, reports: Whereas naive cells kept under 1% of molecules in clones above 20 RNA copies, such clones held over 99% in effectors.

TCRdb re-derived calls from the PCR reads in MiXCR, one entry per CDR3 protein. The sample holds about 640,000 distinct CDR3 sequences; 15% to 20% are singletons and the top ten take around 0.86%. This clonotype was recorded at least ten times. The antigen is not known. This sequence originates from a human donor in good health. Some libraries in this study had Jurkat cell RNA spiked in. Sequenced input: naive CD8+ T cells from blood, with Jurkat cell RNA spiked in. The subset here: FACS-sorted CD8+CD4-CCR7+CD45RA+ naive T cells.

CDR3: CASSPGQGATTYF. DNA for the CDR3: TGTGCCAGCAGCCCGGGACAGGGGGCCACGACTTACTTC. This chain links TRBV6-5 with TRBJ2-7, with 12 bases fitting TRBD1. This CDR3 has 13 amino acids. Germline loops: CDR1 MNHEY, CDR2 SVGAGI. Unmatched junction bases numbered 10, after V lost 6 bases and J lost 13 bases.